What follows describes a single TCR beta chain. Its specificity is not known. The data were obtained in a study of spatial heterogeneity in lung cancer. Turning to the study itself: Combinations of a unique TCR and a UMI were tallied in raw reads, and on average each appeared more than ten times.

This CDR3 has 14 amino acids. The V gene's germline CDR1 is WSHSY and CDR2 SAAADI. V trimming: 9 bases; J trimming: 2 bases; junction bases outside the gene matches: 6. From the 5' RACE reads, TCRdb called clonotypes with MiXCR, one entry per CDR3 protein. The profile shows 2,500 to 3,500 distinct CDR3 sequences, 8% to 10% of them singletons. Time point reported: sample taken at primary tumor resection. Sequencing was performed on whole RNA extracted from tumor and nontumor lung tissue, or from frozen PBMC, and the material was left unsorted. Study-wide results and limits: For expanded intratumoral alpha and beta TCRs, counts tracked tumor mutation counts. Coverage was estimated at about 7% of tumor T cells for alpha chains and about 13% for beta chains.

The chain uses TRBV10-2 and TRBJ2-3; the match to TRBD1 covers 9 bases. The sequence was collected from a female donor with early-stage non-small cell lung cancer. Sequenced here: lung tumor tissue, sampled at surgery. The CDR3 region is CASRDRDLTDTQYF. The DNA for the CDR3 is TGCGCCAGTCGGGACAGGGACCTCACAGATACGCAGTATTTT.